This T cell receptor (beta chain) was obtained from a study of T-cell memory formation after mild COVID-19 (dated by TCRdb to about 2021). Describing the broader study: TCR sequence clusters from the two donors were found to be largely donor specific. In a couple of donors, T-cell clones that expanded and contracted after mild COVID-19 were tracked by sequencing TCRalpha and TCRbeta repertoires over time. The cohort comprised two young, previously healthy adult volunteers, one female and one male.

Measured from the cysteine to the phenylalanine, the CDR3 is 16 residues long. Just CDR3 DNA is preserved here, 48 bases in frame from base 1. The CDR1 and CDR2 encoded by the germline V gene are SGDLS and YYNGEE. The V end loses 0 bases and the J end loses 5 bases, and a stretch of 17 bases separates them. As to this clonotype: No cognate antigen has been identified for it. No per-base quality is available; no much larger clone lies one base away.

Ficoll-Paque density gradient centrifugation was the method used to isolate PBMCs. The reads were generated on an Illumina NovaSeq 6000. TCRalpha and TCRbeta cDNA libraries were constructed by 5'RACE with constant-segment primers, with sample barcodes and unique molecular identifiers being introduced. RNA was extracted from every sample with Trizol reagent. Library amplification was performed in two PCR steps, and a second sample barcode and Illumina TruSeq adapters were introduced in the second step. Sequencing of libraries was performed on an Illumina NovaSeq with 2 x 150 bp paired-end reads. The authors processed their data as follows. Demultiplexing of reads and collapsing into UMI-guided consensus sequences were performed with migec v1.2.7. Using mixcr v2.1.11, UMI consensuses were aligned to TRA and TRB V and J templates and then assembled into clonotypes. Clonotypes were classified as expanded or contracted when called significant by both edgeR and NoisET, with noise models trained on biological replicates. For edgeR calls, the cutoffs were a false discovery rate-adjusted p below 0.01 and a log2 fold-change threshold of 1. PCA with hierarchical clustering of max-normalized trajectories of the 1000 most abundant clonotypes was used as exploratory dynamics analysis. Each responding clone was given a CD4 or CD8 phenotype based on the CD4+ and CD8+ repertoires, which had been sequenced separately. TCRdb applied fastp at Q25 and MiXCR to the public reads, then kept only in-frame beta chains. Identical CDR3 protein sequences are pooled into one entry, listed with their most common genes and DNA. V and J calls and clone size were set by TCRdb, not the authors. The sample yields around 130,000 distinct CDR3 sequences; over 15% were counted once. The ten largest clones represent roughly 5.2% of the sample.

The study at large found these results: Whether the second-wave clones peaking on day 37 were SARS-CoV-2 specific was not confirmed. Clones that contracted from day 15 to 85 showed balanced CD4/CD8 phenotypes, whereas a second wave of clones that expanded from day 15 to 37 leaned towards CD4+. Contracting CD4+ clones appeared mostly in the CM and EM memory subsets, whereas CD8+ clones were enriched in EMRA. Only a couple of mild cases were covered in the study, and larger cohorts including severe cases with pre-infection samples were considered necessary. Some responding clones were detected in pre-infection memory, suggesting pre-existing cross-reactive memory T cells joined the SARS-CoV-2 response.

The TCR sequence derives from a man between 18 and 35 years old who had mild COVID-19 (a few samples of this study predate the infection). The sample titles of this study are shuffled in the database, so cell type and time point are left out; the donor was told from shared clones. Sequenced sample: PBMCs or a T cell subset sorted from them (not recorded which). The chain uses TRBV9 and TRBJ2-5; the D gene is not confidently resolved. The CDR3 reads CASSVVASSSGETQYF. The nucleotide sequence reads as follows: TGTGCCAGCAGCGTAGTAGCCTCCTCCTCGGGCGAGACCCAGTACTTC.